This T cell receptor beta chain was documented in a study of cytomegalovirus exposure and HLA in healthy donors (dated by TCRdb to about 2017). About the investigation overall: A later analysis indicated that the 120 validation repertoires were generated on the platform also employed for the 700 or so repertoires of the first cohort. The aim of the study was to test whether cataloging public T cell receptors could identify signatures of past pathogen exposure. Along with the approximately 650-subject first cohort, a separate validation cohort of around 110 different subjects was used. To predict cytomegalovirus infection status, the study brought together high-throughput TCR immunosequencing, statistical association of individual TCRs with disease status, and machine learning.

Points the paper makes about the study in general: Most TCR sequences were observed very rarely across donors, whereas some public TCRs were present in many individuals. Subsequent analysis determined that TCRs grouped into clusters in the first cohort also showed a tendency toward co-occurrence across the roughly 110 validation repertoires, and 94% of cluster scores exceeded 0. In vitro tests confirmed that a few of the cytomegalovirus-associated TCR beta chains recognize cytomegalovirus antigens. A later analysis lacked HLA typing for the validation cohort, so it scored co-occurrence in that cohort across all 110 or so repertoires. The authors suggested that the approach could potentially be extended to other disease states and immunological phenotypes. The study listed 150 to 200 TCR beta chains as associated with cytomegalovirus. In both the original and validation cohorts, the classifier was reported to diagnose cytomegalovirus status with high specificity and sensitivity.

The library came from the immunoSEQ multiplex PCR assay. Per the original workflow: A statistical classification framework was built to diagnose cytomegalovirus status from the catalog of TCR beta chain sequences. TCRdb mirrors the immuneACCESS table, restricted to in-frame sequences. Some clones are absent from its copies; in checked studies, under half trace to an unresolved V gene, and the reason for the others is unknown. V and J calls and clone size are those listed in that table; D and trimming were worked out from the DNA. The sample data list approximately 280,000 clones, and roughly 85% of these were observed just once. Less than 1.2% of the sample is in the top ten clones. Per the germline V gene (reference sequence), MNHEY is the CDR1 and SMNVEV is the CDR2. Trimming removed 3 bases from V and 4 bases from J, leaving 7 bases between the germline ends. Spanning cysteine to phenylalanine, the CDR3 consists of 13 amino acids. The retained sequence is limited to the CDR3, 39 bases, with the frame set at the first base.

Donors formed part of the validation cohort, which comprised 120 or so subjects and was distinct from the first cohort of fewer than 750 subjects. With respect to this clone: Its antigen is currently not known. Per-base quality was not reported, and no clone a single base away is much larger than it.

Recombination linked TRBV27 to TRBJ2-1; a weak D assignment points to TRBD2 (6 bases agree). The specimen was PBMCs. The receptor was isolated from a woman aged 18-29 years in good health and CMV-seronegative. The DNA is TGTGCCAGCAGTTTGGAGGGGTACAATGAGCAGTTCTTC. Protein translation: CASSLEGYNEQFF.